These 10 T cell receptor beta chains came from one sample sequenced in a study of T cells in tumors after PD-1 blockade. Sequenced by immunoSEQ multiplex PCR; TCRdb stores in-frame clones only, minus some. The repertoire has some 13,000 clones, around 68% of them found once; the top ten carry about 31%. The starting material was tumor tissue, obtained after anti-PD-1 treatment. These receptors originate from a human donor with cutaneous squamous cell carcinoma.

V and J are TRBV30 and TRBJ2-7, with TRBD2 matching over 11 bases. Germline-derived CDR1 and CDR2 are GTSNPN and SVGIG (reference sequence). The CDR3 totals 20 residues. J gave up 0 bases and V 1 base, and 17 bases lay outside the gene matches. CDR3 in amino acids: CAWSGTPGLAAKKSSYEQYF. The CDR3 nucleotides read TGTGCCTGGAGTGGAACTCCGGGACTAGCGGCAAAAAAGAGCTCCTACGAGCAGTACTTC.

This CDR3 is CAMATGQSTDTQYF. The CDR3 DNA reads as TGTGCCATGGCGACGGGACAGTCCACAGATACGCAGTATTTT. This rearrangement joins TRBV10-3 to TRBJ2-3; 7 nucleotides align to TRBD1. The CDR3 covers 14 residues. V trimming: 9 bases; J trimming: 2 bases; junction bases outside the gene matches: 8. Germline-derived CDR1 and CDR2 are ENHRY and SYGVKD.

The V gene is TRBV19, the J gene TRBJ2-7; a possible D gene is TRBD1 (5 bases). The germline V gene encodes CDR1 LNHDA and CDR2 SQIVND (reference sequence). The CDR3 is 16 amino acids. Trimming pared 5 bases from V and 2 bases from J, leaving 19 bases between. As DNA, the CDR3 is TGTGCCAGTAGTCACAGGTCTTTATCTGAACCCTACGAGCAGTACTTC. Protein sequence: CASSHRSLSEPYEQYF.

This clone has only a few counts. The CDR3 DNA is TGTGCCAGCAGTTTCGTTGGGGGCGAGCAGTACTTC. Translated: CASSFVGGEQYF. The chain is built from TRBV6-2 or TRBV6-3 and TRBJ2-7; possibly TRBD1 or TRBD2 for D (5 bases each). The CDR3 runs to 12 residues. Trimming cost V 4 bases and J 6 bases, with 10 bases left between them. The germline gives CDR1 MNHEY, CDR2 SVGEGT.

This sequence joins TRBV28 and TRBJ1-1; no clear D gene. The CDR3 sequence is 15 residues long. Trimming cost V 7 bases and J 0 bases, with 15 bases left between them. Germline V gene sequence: CDR1 MDHEN, CDR2 SYDVKM. This chain's CDR3 is CASTETYLMNTEAFF. In nucleotides, the CDR3 is TGTGCCAGCACAGAGACTTACCTCATGAACACTGAAGCTTTCTTT.

This chain connects TRBV18 to TRBJ1-4, with D maybe TRBD1 (6 bases). Germline loops: CDR1 KGHSH, CDR2 LQKENI. Trimming pared 4 bases from V and 7 bases from J, leaving 13 bases between. The CDR3 contains 14 residues. CDR3 in DNA: TGTGCCAGCTCACATACAGGGCGGGGTGAAAAACTGTTTTTT. Its protein is CASSHTGRGEKLFF.

The rearrangement joins TRBV6-6 to TRBJ1-6, with D possibly TRBD1 on 5 matching bases. The germline V gene has CDR1 MNHNY and CDR2 SVGAGI (reference sequence). This CDR3 region has 15 residues. V was trimmed by 8 bases and J by 5 bases, leaving 16 bases between them. CDR3 nucleotide sequence: TGTGCCAGCCTCGTCGGGACGGGAAATAATTCACCCCTCCACTTT. Protein sequence: CASLVGTGNNSPLHF.

The chain recombines TRBV10-3 with TRBJ2-7; 9 nucleotides agree with TRBD1. This CDR3 is built from 16 residues. J gave up 0 bases and V 5 bases, and 8 bases lay outside the gene matches. CDR1 and CDR2 from the germline V gene are ENHRY and SYGVKD. The CDR3, as DNA: TGTGCCATCAGTAATTCCGGGACAGGGTCCTCCTACGAGCAGTACTTC. It translates to CAISNSGTGSSYEQYF.

V gene TRBV6-2 or TRBV6-3 combines with J gene TRBJ2-3; D perhaps matches TRBD2 (5 bases). Germline V gene sequence: CDR1 MNHEY, CDR2 SVGEGT. The CDR3 is 15 amino acids. The V and J ends lost 4 bases and 4 bases respectively, with 15 bases between them. For the CDR3, the DNA is TGTGCCAGCAGTTGGGCGGCCGGAGGCCCAGATACGCAGTATTTT. This codes for CASSWAAGGPDTQYF.

The chain joins TRBV6-6 to TRBJ2-4; a weak D match, TRBD1 (7 bases). The germline V gene has CDR1 MNHNY and CDR2 SVGAGI (reference sequence). V was clipped by 6 bases and J by 0 bases, with 15 bases between them. The length of the CDR3 is 16 residues. The CDR3 bases are TGTGCCAGCAGGGGGGGACAGCCCCTAGCCAAAAACATTCAGTACTTC. It specifies CASRGGQPLAKNIQYF.